This T cell receptor beta chain was documented in a study of cytomegalovirus exposure and HLA in healthy donors. Study-wide results and caveats: Earlier analysis found most TCR beta V segments productive about 90% or about 30% of the time.

A remark on this clone: As yet, its antigen is unknown.

Amplification used 60 Vbeta primers and 13 Jbeta primers. As processed by the authors: In a later analysis, 70 million to 80 million unique TCR beta chains included roughly 11 million shared by two or more donors. The table came from immunoSEQ multiplex PCR; TCRdb's copy has only in-frame clones and leaves some out. The V and J calls and clone size come from that table; D and trimming were worked out from the DNA. The sample records around 120,000 clones, around three quarters being singletons. The germline V gene encodes CDR1 SGHTS and CDR2 YDEGEE. This CDR3 is built from 13 residues. V gave up 4 bases and J gave up 9 bases, with 16 bases separating them.

The source is a male donor in good health and CMV-seronegative. The sample comprised PBMCs. The chain is built from TRBV5-8 and TRBJ1-1; D not certain. CDR3 sequence reads: CASSRFRGEQAFF. Here the CDR3 DNA reads TGTGCCAGCAGCCGTTTCAGAGGAGAGCAAGCTTTCTTT.